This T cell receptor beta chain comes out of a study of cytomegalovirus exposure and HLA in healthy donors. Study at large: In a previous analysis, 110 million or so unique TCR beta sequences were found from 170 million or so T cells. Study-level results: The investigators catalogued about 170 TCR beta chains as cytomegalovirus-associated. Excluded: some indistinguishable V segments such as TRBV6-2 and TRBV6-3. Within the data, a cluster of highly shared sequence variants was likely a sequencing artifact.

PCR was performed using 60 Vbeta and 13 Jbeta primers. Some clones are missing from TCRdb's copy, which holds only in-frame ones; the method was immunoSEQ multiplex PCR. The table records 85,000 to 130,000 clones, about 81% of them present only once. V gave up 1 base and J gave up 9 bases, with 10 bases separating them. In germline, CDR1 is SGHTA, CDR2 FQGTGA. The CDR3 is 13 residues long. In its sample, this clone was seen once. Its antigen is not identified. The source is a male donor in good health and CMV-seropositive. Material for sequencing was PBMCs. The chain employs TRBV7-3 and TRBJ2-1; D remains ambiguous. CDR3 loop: CASSLRSPGEQFF. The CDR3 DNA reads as TGTGCCAGCAGCTTAAGGTCTCCGGGTGAGCAGTTCTTC.